A selection of T cell receptor beta chains follows, all from one sample in a study of STAT5B mutations in CD4+ large granular lymphocyte leukemia. This table comes from immunoSEQ multiplex PCR, and its TCRdb copy is limited to in-frame clones, with some not included. Altogether more than 35,000 clones are present, approximately 85% being singletons, with the ten largest covering roughly 1.2%. The sample consisted of CD4+ T cells from blood buffy coats. The receptors come from a human donor in good health. The conserved cysteine and the conserved F or W are not part of the CDR3 here. Fields, in order: clone size, V gene, CDR3 protein. Rows give clone size only sometimes, using once, few, many, or a class for an expanded clone.

clone_size: NA
v_call: TRBV5-1
cdr3_aa: ASSSGENTEAF

clone_size: NA
v_call: TRBV5-3
cdr3_aa: ARRRREETQY

clone_size: NA
v_call: TRBV7-2
cdr3_aa: ASSLHMVYEQY

clone_size: NA
v_call: TRBV7-3
cdr3_aa: ASSPTLRSGHTGELF

clone_size: NA
v_call: TRBV5-4
cdr3_aa: ASSLTGTNYGYT

clone_size: NA
v_call: TRBV5-1
cdr3_aa: ASSLTGEGAYEQY

clone_size: NA
v_call: TRBV11-1
cdr3_aa: ASSRQLQETQY

clone_size: NA
v_call: TRBV28
cdr3_aa: ASSPPQGAVQPQH

clone_size: NA
v_call: TRBV4-1
cdr3_aa: ASSLPGQGLNEQF

clone_size: NA
v_call: TRBV7-2
cdr3_aa: AGTGPVNTEAF

clone_size: few
v_call: TRBV28
cdr3_aa: ASSLGGQPQH

clone_size: NA
v_call: TRBV29-1
cdr3_aa: SVRTGNEQY

clone_size: NA
v_call: TRBV5-1
cdr3_aa: ASSLETGELF

clone_size: NA
v_call: TRBV9
cdr3_aa: ASTREGGTGELF

clone_size: once
v_call: TRBV20-1
cdr3_aa: SARWGDEQY

clone_size: NA
v_call: TRBV19
cdr3_aa: ASSMSGSPYNEQF

clone_size: NA
v_call: TRBV6-8
cdr3_aa: ASSRDRGLYGYT

clone_size: once
v_call: TRBV5-8
cdr3_aa: ASSLTGGALGGYT

clone_size: NA
v_call: TRBV6-1
cdr3_aa: ASSQGDTRRPQH

clone_size: NA
v_call: TRBV19
cdr3_aa: ASSLFSGGAGEQF

clone_size: NA
v_call: TRBV5-1
cdr3_aa: ASSFSGGRGYT

clone_size: NA
v_call: TRBV18
cdr3_aa: ASSPGSGAYEQY

clone_size: NA
v_call: TRBV25-1
cdr3_aa: ASSELPNYGYT

clone_size: NA
v_call: TRBV7-9
cdr3_aa: ASSLSPTRPGDTQY

clone_size: once
v_call: TRBV15
cdr3_aa: ATSQDRVAGYT

clone_size: NA
v_call: TRBV7-2
cdr3_aa: ASSLAGFYGYT

clone_size: NA
v_call: TRBV6-1
cdr3_aa: ASSAPGQDYGNTIY

clone_size: NA
v_call: TRBV19
cdr3_aa: ASSGRRAVMTYNEQF

clone_size: NA
v_call: TRBV5-1
cdr3_aa: ASSLAVQGASGYT

clone_size: NA
v_call: TRBV11-2
cdr3_aa: ASSLMNGEAF

clone_size: NA
v_call: TRBV27
cdr3_aa: ASSLLPRGYEQY

clone_size: NA
v_call: TRBV18
cdr3_aa: ASSLDVGGETQY

clone_size: NA
v_call: TRBV29-1
cdr3_aa: SAGGETQY

clone_size: NA
v_call: TRBV2
cdr3_aa: ASDLTAGGGELF

clone_size: NA
v_call: TRBV15
cdr3_aa: ATSRDAGTNEKLF

clone_size: NA
v_call: TRBV7-2
cdr3_aa: ASSLQGEWGYT

clone_size: NA
v_call: TRBV4-2
cdr3_aa: ASSQSGGADTGELF

clone_size: NA
v_call: TRBV5-1
cdr3_aa: ASRPGQEGGYT

clone_size: NA
v_call: TRBV15
cdr3_aa: ATSRDLGGAQY

clone_size: NA
v_call: TRBV30
cdr3_aa: AWSVRGRSSYNSPLH

clone_size: NA
v_call: TRBV18
cdr3_aa: ASSRGSGANVLT

clone_size: few
v_call: TRBV19
cdr3_aa: ASSSRRGTGGFSNQPQH

clone_size: NA
v_call: TRBV5-1
cdr3_aa: ASSLGIWTYEQY

clone_size: NA
v_call: TRBV9
cdr3_aa: ASSVVASGGETQY

clone_size: NA
v_call: TRBV7-2
cdr3_aa: ASSLQPDTSYEQY

clone_size: NA
v_call: TRBV6-5
cdr3_aa: ASSYRVNYGYT

clone_size: NA
v_call: TRBV7-6
cdr3_aa: ASSLWTGSSYNEQF

clone_size: NA
v_call: TRBV6-6
cdr3_aa: ASRRTGDGYT

clone_size: NA
v_call: TRBV4-1
cdr3_aa: ASSQDEAGRNQPQH